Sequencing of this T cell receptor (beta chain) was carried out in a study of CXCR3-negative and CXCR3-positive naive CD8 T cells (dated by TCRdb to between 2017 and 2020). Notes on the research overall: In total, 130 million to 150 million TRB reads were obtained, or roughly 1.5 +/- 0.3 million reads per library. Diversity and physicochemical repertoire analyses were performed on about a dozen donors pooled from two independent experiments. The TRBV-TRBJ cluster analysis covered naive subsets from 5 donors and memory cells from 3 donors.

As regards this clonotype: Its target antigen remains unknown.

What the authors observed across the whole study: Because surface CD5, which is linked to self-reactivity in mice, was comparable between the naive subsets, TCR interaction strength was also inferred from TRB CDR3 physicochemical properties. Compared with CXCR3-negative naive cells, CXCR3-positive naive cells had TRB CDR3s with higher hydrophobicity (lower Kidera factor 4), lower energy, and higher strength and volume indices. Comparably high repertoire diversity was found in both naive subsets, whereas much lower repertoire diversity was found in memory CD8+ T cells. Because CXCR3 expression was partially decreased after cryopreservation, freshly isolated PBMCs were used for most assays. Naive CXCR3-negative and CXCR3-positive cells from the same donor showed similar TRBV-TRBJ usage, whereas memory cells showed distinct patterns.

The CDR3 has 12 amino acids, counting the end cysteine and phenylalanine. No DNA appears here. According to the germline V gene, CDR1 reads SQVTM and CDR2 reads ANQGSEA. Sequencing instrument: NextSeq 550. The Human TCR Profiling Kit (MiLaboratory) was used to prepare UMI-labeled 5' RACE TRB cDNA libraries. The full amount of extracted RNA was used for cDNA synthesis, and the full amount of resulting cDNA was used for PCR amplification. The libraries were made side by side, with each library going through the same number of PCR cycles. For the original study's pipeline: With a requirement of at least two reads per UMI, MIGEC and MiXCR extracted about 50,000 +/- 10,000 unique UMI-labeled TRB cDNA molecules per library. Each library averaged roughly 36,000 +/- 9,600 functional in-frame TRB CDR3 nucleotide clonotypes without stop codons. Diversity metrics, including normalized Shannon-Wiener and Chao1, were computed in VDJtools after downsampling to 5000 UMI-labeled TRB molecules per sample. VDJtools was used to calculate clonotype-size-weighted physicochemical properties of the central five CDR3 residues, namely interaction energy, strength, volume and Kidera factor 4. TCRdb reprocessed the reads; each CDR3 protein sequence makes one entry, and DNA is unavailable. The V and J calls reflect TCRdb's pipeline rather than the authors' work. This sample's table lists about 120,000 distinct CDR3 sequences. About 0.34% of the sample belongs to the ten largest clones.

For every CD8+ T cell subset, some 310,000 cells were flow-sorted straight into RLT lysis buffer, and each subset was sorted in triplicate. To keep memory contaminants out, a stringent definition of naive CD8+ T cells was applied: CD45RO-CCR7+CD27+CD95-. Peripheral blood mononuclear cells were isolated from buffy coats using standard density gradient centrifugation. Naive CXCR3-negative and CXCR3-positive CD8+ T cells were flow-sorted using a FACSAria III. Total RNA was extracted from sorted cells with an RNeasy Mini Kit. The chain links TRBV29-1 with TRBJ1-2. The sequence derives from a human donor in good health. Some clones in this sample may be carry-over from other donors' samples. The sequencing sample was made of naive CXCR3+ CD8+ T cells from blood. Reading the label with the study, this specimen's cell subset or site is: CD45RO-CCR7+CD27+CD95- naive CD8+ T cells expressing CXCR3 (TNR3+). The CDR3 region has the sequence CSVRTDAGGYTF.